Following are 17 T cell receptor beta chains from one sample sequenced in a study of blood T cell repertoires in COVID-19. Assay used: immunoSEQ multiplex PCR; TCRdb lists only in-frame clones, some missing. The sample comprises fewer than 250,000 clones, approximately 87% of which are singletons, and about 2.2% rests with the top ten. Sequenced: peripheral blood. The source is a woman in her forties or fifties with acute or convalescent COVID-19.

This chain links TRBV4-2 with TRBJ2-1; perhaps TRBD2 as D (5 bases). The V gene's germline CDR1 is LGHNA and CDR2 YNFKEQ. This CDR3 region has 17 residues. Trimming stripped 0 bases from V and 0 bases from J, with 12 bases between. This chain's CDR3 is CASSQERRQSSYNEQFF. CDR3 DNA: TGTGCCAGCAGCCAAGAGCGGAGGCAGAGCTCCTACAATGAGCAGTTCTTC.

There are a few counts of this clone. The V and J genes are TRBV7-9 and TRBJ1-5; D is possibly TRBD1 (5 bases). With 5 bases removed from V and 3 bases from J, the gap between germline ends came to 8 bases. This CDR3 comprises 13 residues. Germline V gene lookup returns CDR1 SEHNR and CDR2 FQNEAQ (reference sequence). CDR3 residues: CASSRQSNQPQHF. The CDR3 DNA follows: TGTGCCAGCAGCCGACAGTCCAATCAGCCCCAGCATTTT.

J is TRBJ2-7 and V is TRBV18; TRBD2 matches 8 bases. Germline values: CDR1 KGHSH, CDR2 LQKENI. This CDR3 is 17 amino acids long. Trimming removed 2 bases from V and 4 bases from J; junction bases left unmatched: 13. This chain's CDR3 is CASSPEKAGTRIYEQYF. In DNA, the CDR3 is TGTGCCAGCTCACCAGAGAAGGCCGGGACTAGAATTTACGAGCAGTACTTC.

This clone appeared a few times. V usage is TRBV19 and J usage is TRBJ1-1, with 7 bases identical to TRBD1. Germline V gene data show CDR1 as LNHDA and CDR2 as SQIVND (reference sequence). With V trimmed by 3 bases and J by 1 base, 5 bases remained unmatched. The CDR3 length is 15 residues. Here the CDR3 reads CASSMSQGGNTEAFF. In DNA, the CDR3 is TGTGCCAGTAGTATGTCCCAGGGGGGGAACACTGAAGCTTTCTTT.

The chain joins TRBV28 to TRBJ2-7, with TRBD1 matching over 8 bases. The CDR3 extends over 16 amino acids. The germline V gene encodes CDR1 MDHEN and CDR2 SYDVKM. V dropped 4 bases and J dropped 3; count of bases not matched to a gene: 11. CDR3 loop: CASSSTGTGRLYEQYF. CDR3 DNA: TGTGCCAGCAGTTCCACCGGGACAGGAAGACTCTACGAGCAGTACTTC.

CDR3 coding DNA: TGTGCCACCAGCAGAGGGGACAGGGCCCAAGAGACCCAGTACTTC. Amino acids: CATSRGDRAQETQYF. The genes are TRBV15 and TRBJ2-5, with TRBD1 matching over 9 bases. The CDR3 has 15 residues. CDR1 and CDR2 (germline): LNHNV, YYDKDF (reference sequence). After removal of 1 base from V and 1 base from J, the junction contained 1 base not matched to a gene.

The genes are TRBV29-1 and TRBJ2-7, with a tentative D call TRBD2 (6 bases). The V gene's germline CDR1 is SQVTM and CDR2 ANQGSEA. The length of the CDR3 is 12 residues. Trimming shortened V by 6 bases and J by 7 bases, and 16 bases separated the two germline ends. The CDR3 DNA follows: TGCAGCGTCGCGAGCGGGTACGGGGAGCAGTACTTC. It is translated as CSVASGYGEQYF.

The chain uses TRBV11-3 and TRBJ1-2; 10 positions match TRBD1. Per germline, CDR1 SGHNT and CDR2 YENEEA. With V trimmed by 5 bases and J by 5 bases, 2 bases remained unmatched. This CDR3 is 13 amino acids long. In DNA form, the CDR3 reads TGTGCCAGCAGCCAGGGACAGGGGTATGGCTACACCTTC. Protein product: CASSQGQGYGYTF.

CDR3 sequence: CASSAGDRGPEAFF. CDR3 nucleotides: TGTGCCAGTAGTGCAGGGGACCGTGGACCTGAAGCTTTCTTT. V gene TRBV19 combines with J gene TRBJ1-1, with D possibly TRBD1 on 6 matching bases. V lost 5 bases and J 6 bases, leaving 16 bases between the germline ends. The germline CDR1 and CDR2 sequences are LNHDA and SQIVND (reference sequence). The CDR3 runs to 14 residues.

CDR3 amino acids: CASSPDRVSRQPQHF. The CDR3 nucleotides read TGTGCCAGCAGTCCCGACAGGGTTTCACGTCAGCCCCAGCATTTT. The J gene is TRBJ1-5, the V gene TRBV28, with TRBD1 identical over 7 bases. CDR1 and CDR2 from the germline V gene are MDHEN and SYDVKM. V shed 5 bases, J shed 6 bases, and the junction held 10 bases outside the gene matches. CDR3 size: 15 residues.

The chain uses TRBV9 and TRBJ1-4, with TRBD1 matching over 7 bases. Per the germline V gene, CDR1 is SGDLS and CDR2 is YYNGEE. The length of the CDR3 is 14 residues. The trim removed 4 bases at V and 8 bases at J, leaving 8 bases unmatched. The CDR3 DNA is TGTGCCAGCAGCCTCCGCGACAGGGCCGAAAAACTGTTTTTT. This sequence encodes CASSLRDRAEKLFF.

The V and J genes are TRBV7-9 and TRBJ1-2; tentative D call: TRBD1 (6 bases). The CDR3 has 14 residues. V was pared by 1 base and J by 5 bases, with 11 bases between. CDR1 is SEHNR and CDR2 is FQNEAQ in the germline V gene (reference sequence). CDR3 DNA sequence: TGTGCCAGCAGCTTAGGGGGGCGGATATATGGCTACACCTTC. This translates into CASSLGGRIYGYTF.

This chain connects TRBV9 to TRBJ1-2; 8 bases are a match to TRBD1. V shed 1 base, J shed 4 bases, and the junction held 6 bases outside the gene matches. Per germline, CDR1 SGDLS and CDR2 YYNGEE. The CDR3 is 15 residues long. The CDR3: CASSVMAGGSYGYTF. The CDR3 DNA sequence: TGTGCCAGCAGCGTAATGGCAGGGGGCTCCTATGGCTACACCTTC.

The rearrangement joins TRBV29-1 to TRBJ2-1; D not resolved. The germline CDR1 and CDR2 sequences are SQVTM and ANQGSEA. CDR3 length: 14 amino acids. Between the trimmed V and J ends, which lost 3 bases and 2 bases, there was a span of 11 bases. In DNA, the CDR3 is TGCAGCGTTGATACCGCCCTAACCTACAATGAGCAGTTCTTC. Translating gives CSVDTALTYNEQFF.

As to this clone: Other DNA sequences in the sample encode the same CDR3. V usage is TRBV19 and J usage is TRBJ1-2, with D unclear. Trimming stripped 4 bases from V and 2 bases from J, with 8 bases between. Per germline, CDR1 LNHDA and CDR2 SQIVND (reference sequence). This CDR3 is built from 13 residues. In DNA form, the CDR3 reads TGTGCCAGTAGTACCGGGTTCAACTATGGCTACACCTTC. Its translation: CASSTGFNYGYTF.

The V gene is TRBV5-1, the J gene TRBJ2-5; TRBD2 might be the D (6 bases). The germline V gene has CDR1 SGHRS and CDR2 YFSETQ. The CDR3 loop spans 14 amino acids. V shed 3 bases and J shed 5 bases, with 14 bases lying between them. The DNA for the CDR3 is TGCGCCAGCAGCTCGGGACTTCAGGTGGAGACCCAGTACTTC. Translated, it gives CASSSGLQVETQYF.

The rearrangement joins TRBV20-1 to TRBJ1-2; D is ambiguous. Germline V gene lookup returns CDR1 DFQATT and CDR2 SNEGSKA (reference sequence). The CDR3 is 11 amino acids. V lost 6 bases and J lost 8, with 13 bases in between. The CDR3 reads CSALQSWGYTF. DNA for the CDR3: TGCAGTGCCCTACAGTCGTGGGGCTACACCTTC.